Below, one TCR beta chain is given with its context. Its cognate antigen has yet to be identified. Base quality data are lacking; no much larger clone is found one base away. Sequences KGHSH (CDR1) and LQKENI (CDR2) are obtained from the germline V gene. V is shortened by 6 bases, J by 4 bases, and the region joining them spans 18 bases. Its CDR3 holds 16 amino acids, cysteine through phenylalanine. Kept here is only the CDR3 DNA, which spans 48 bases and is read in frame from base 1. TCRbeta CDR3 regions were amplified from genomic DNA using the immunoSEQ Assay, a bias-controlled multiplex PCR. Turning to the authors' computational methods: The number of nucleated cells in each sample was estimated from the amplification of reference gene primers within the assay. To quantify the absolute abundance of each unique TCRbeta CDR3 rearrangement, sequence reads were collapsed and filtered. For each sample, productive Simpson clonality was calculated as the square root of Simpson's diversity index across productive rearrangements. The source is immuneACCESS, and TCRdb retained only in-frame sequences with V and J called. Part of the clones is not carried over; for the studies checked, unresolved V genes explain less than half of this, and the remainder is unexplained. V, J and clone size were drawn from that table, and D and trimming were deduced from the DNA. The sample includes about 230,000 clones, with about 85% observed a single time. The ten largest clones take up around 0.96% of the sample.

This entry is derived from a study of blood T cell repertoires in COVID-19 (dated by TCRdb to the early 2020s). Regarding the complete study: Samples covering the acute and convalescent phases of COVID-19 were provided by collaborators in the United States, Italy and Spain. The material from the prospective study consisted of cDNA or gDNA derived from T cells, B-cell-depleted T cells, or PBMCs. Subjects who had been exposed to COVID-19, were actively infected with it, or had recovered from it provided the deeply sampled blood TCRbeta repertoires that made up the dataset. The repertoires were released in a freely available public database meant as a resource for research on the immune response to SARS-CoV-2. Samples came from the ongoing ImmuneRACE study (first 160 participants) plus 1,254 subjects from 6 global collaborators. Nearly every sample came with metadata listing a de-identified subject ID, COVID-19 status, age in years and sex. Where HLA class I and class II types were available, the types were taken from metadata supplied by the sample provider, not from assay-based typing. What the authors observed across the whole study: How much clinical and demographic metadata was included differed by source and by participant, and the metadata was provided uncurated.

The collaborating institutions used their own protocols to collect whole blood in K2EDTA tubes. For TCRbeta analysis, collaborators shipped samples as frozen whole blood, isolated PBMCs, or DNA extracted from either of those sample types. The source of this sequence is a man aged 40-50 years with acute or convalescent COVID-19. The chain uses TRBV18 and TRBJ1-4; the D gene is not confidently resolved. Source material: peripheral blood. The CDR3 in this case is CASSLEPYGVNEKLFF. The DNA is as follows: TGTGCCAGCTCCCTAGAGCCTTACGGGGTTAATGAAAAACTGTTTTTT.